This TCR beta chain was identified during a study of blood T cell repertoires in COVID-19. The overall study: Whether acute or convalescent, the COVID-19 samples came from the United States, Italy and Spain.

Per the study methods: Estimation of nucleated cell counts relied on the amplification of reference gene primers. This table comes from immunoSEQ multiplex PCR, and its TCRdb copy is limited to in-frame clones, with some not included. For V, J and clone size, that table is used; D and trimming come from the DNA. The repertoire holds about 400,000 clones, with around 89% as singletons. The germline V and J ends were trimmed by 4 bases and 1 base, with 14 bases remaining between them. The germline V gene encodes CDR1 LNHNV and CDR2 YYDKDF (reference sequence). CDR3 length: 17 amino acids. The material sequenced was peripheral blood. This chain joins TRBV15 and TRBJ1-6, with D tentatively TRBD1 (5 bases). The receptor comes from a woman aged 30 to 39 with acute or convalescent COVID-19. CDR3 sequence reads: CATSTVGGGSYNSPLHF. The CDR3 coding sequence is TGTGCCACCAGCACGGTTGGGGGAGGTTCCTATAATTCACCCCTCCACTTT.